The T cell receptor beta chain under discussion was sequenced for a study of blood T cell repertoires in COVID-19. Germline CDR1 is PRHDT and CDR2 is FYEKMQ (reference sequence). V was shortened by 5 bases and J by 2 bases, with 10 bases between the two germline ends. The CDR3 contains 14 residues. TCRdb's copy holds only in-frame clones and misses some; the assay was immunoSEQ multiplex PCR. The sample records 250,000 or so clones, 87% being singletons. The TCR originated in a woman in her thirties or forties who had recovered from COVID-19. Sequencing was performed on peripheral blood. This chain uses TRBV13 with TRBJ1-3, with D perhaps TRBD1 (6 bases). CDR3 bases: TGTGCCAGCAGCCTGGGACATCCTGGAAACACCATATATTTT. Encoded protein: CASSLGHPGNTIYF.